The 10 T cell receptor beta chains listed next were all sequenced from one sample in a study of OX40 agonist ivuxolimab in advanced cancers. Assay used: immunoSEQ multiplex PCR; TCRdb lists only in-frame clones, some missing. The sample has under 85,000 clones, 84% seen once; the top ten hold less than 3%. The sequencing used CD4+ or CD8+ T cells sorted from blood, collected in a trial of the OX40 agonist ivuxolimab. Every receptor here comes from an adult with an advanced solid tumor such as melanoma, head and neck, liver or kidney cancer.

CDR3 DNA: TGTGCCAGCAGTGCGGACAGGGCCCTCCCAAACCTCCACTTT. Translated: CASSADRALPNLHF. This chain connects TRBV2 to TRBJ1-6, with TRBD1 matching over 8 bases. The ends lost 4 bases at V and 15 bases at J; junction bases unmatched: 11. CDR1 is SNHLY, CDR2 FYNNEI, per germline. CDR3 length: 14 amino acids.

The rearrangement joins TRBV5-6 to TRBJ2-3; no firm D call. The CDR3 spans 13 residues. Trimming pared 0 bases from V and 5 bases from J, leaving 7 bases between. CDR1 and CDR2 (germline): SGHDT, YYEEEE. The CDR3 region has the DNA TGTGCCAGCAGCTTGGGGCGAGGAGATACGCAGTATTTT. As protein: CASSLGRGDTQYF.

The chain has TRBV2 and TRBJ1-5, with unresolved D. The CDR3 totals 13 residues. V was cut by 3 bases and J by 7 bases, with 10 bases left in between. The V gene's germline CDR1 is SNHLY and CDR2 FYNNEI. The CDR3 DNA reads as TGTGCCAGCAGTGACCAGGTCTTGCAGCCCCAGCATTTT. Residues: CASSDQVLQPQHF.

J is TRBJ1-5 and V is TRBV7-7; no clear D gene. The CDR3 is made up of 12 amino acids. V lost 5 bases and J 6 bases, leaving 8 bases between the germline ends. The germline CDR1 and CDR2 sequences are SSHAT and FNYEAQ (reference sequence). CDR3 region: CASSAPGQPQHF. In nucleotides, the CDR3 is TGTGCCAGCAGCGCCCCTGGTCAGCCCCAGCATTTT.

The chain couples TRBV7-2 to TRBJ2-3, with D perhaps matching TRBD2 (6 bases). Per germline, CDR1 SGHTA and CDR2 FQGNSA. The length of the CDR3 is 15 residues. V lost 5 bases, J lost 0 bases, and 12 bases lay in between. CDR3 amino acids: CASSVSGTSTDTQYF. The CDR3 nucleotides are TGTGCCAGCAGCGTCTCCGGGACTAGCACAGATACGCAGTATTTT.

This chain joins TRBV6-5 and TRBJ1-2; D may be TRBD1 (5 bases). Germline V gene sequence: CDR1 MNHEY, CDR2 SVGAGI. Trimming removed 5 bases from V and 4 bases from J, with 17 bases in between. This CDR3 is built from 15 residues. The CDR3 coding sequence is TGTGCCAGCAGTCAAACCCGGATCGGGGGCTATGGCTACACCTTC. This translates into CASSQTRIGGYGYTF.

The chain couples TRBV2 to TRBJ2-7; 7 bases map to TRBD2. The CDR3 contains 16 residues. Per germline, CDR1 SNHLY and CDR2 FYNNEI. Trimming removed 7 bases from V and 1 base from J; junction bases left unmatched: 13. The chain's CDR3 is CASKAPEGGVSYEQYF. The CDR3 region has the DNA TGTGCCAGCAAGGCCCCGGAGGGAGGGGTTTCCTACGAGCAGTACTTC.

The chain recombines TRBV5-4 with TRBJ2-4; 8 bases match TRBD1. The CDR3 runs 15 residues. J lost 4 bases, V lost 3 bases, and 6 bases had no gene match. Germline CDR1 SGHNT, CDR2 YYREEE (reference sequence). The CDR3 bases are TGTGCCAGCAGCTCCCCGGACAGGGTGAAAAACATTCAGTACTTC. Translating it yields CASSSPDRVKNIQYF.

This clone occurred once. The chain combines TRBV11-2 with TRBJ2-1; no reliable D call. The V end lost 5 bases, the J end lost 7 bases, and 12 bases lay between the germline ends. Germline lookup yields CDR1 SGHAT and CDR2 FQNNGV. The CDR3 consists of 13 residues. CDR3 sequence: CASSLIRQNEQFF. DNA for the CDR3: TGTGCCAGCAGCCTAATCCGGCAAAATGAGCAGTTCTTC.

This rearrangement joins TRBV28 to TRBJ1-1; D is ambiguous. This CDR3 is 14 amino acids long. The germline V and J ends were trimmed by 4 bases and 3 bases, with 12 bases remaining between them. Germline V gene data show CDR1 as MDHEN and CDR2 as SYDVKM. The CDR3 protein is CASSSTPRDTEAFF. DNA for the CDR3: TGTGCCAGCAGTTCCACCCCTAGGGACACTGAAGCTTTCTTT.